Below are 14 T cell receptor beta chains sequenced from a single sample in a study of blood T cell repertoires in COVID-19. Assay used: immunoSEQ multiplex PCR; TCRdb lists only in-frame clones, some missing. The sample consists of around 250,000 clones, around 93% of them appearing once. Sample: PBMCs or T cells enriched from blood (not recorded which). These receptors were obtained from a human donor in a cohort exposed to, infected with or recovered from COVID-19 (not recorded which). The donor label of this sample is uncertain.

The CDR3 DNA reads as TGTGCCAGTAGTATAACCCCCCCCGGGAATCAGCCCCAGCATTTT. Translated: CASSITPPGNQPQHF. V gene TRBV19 combines with J gene TRBJ1-5; D remains ambiguous. The CDR3 spans 15 residues. Germline values: CDR1 LNHDA, CDR2 SQIVND (reference sequence). Deletions cut 2 bases from V and 4 bases from J, with 12 bases between.

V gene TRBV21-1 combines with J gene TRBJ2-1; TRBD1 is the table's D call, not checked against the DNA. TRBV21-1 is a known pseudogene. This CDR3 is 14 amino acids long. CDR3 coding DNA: TGTGCCAGCAGCATCTACCGGGACAGCAATGAGCAGTTCTTC. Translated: CASSIYRDSNEQFF.

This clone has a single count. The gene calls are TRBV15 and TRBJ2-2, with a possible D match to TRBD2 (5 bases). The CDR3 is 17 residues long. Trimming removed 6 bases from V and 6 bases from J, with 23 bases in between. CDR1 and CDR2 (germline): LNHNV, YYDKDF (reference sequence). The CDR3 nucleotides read TGTGCCACCAGTGAGGGATGGGCTGAACGGAGTTCCGGGGAGCTGTTTTTT. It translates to CATSEGWAERSSGELFF.

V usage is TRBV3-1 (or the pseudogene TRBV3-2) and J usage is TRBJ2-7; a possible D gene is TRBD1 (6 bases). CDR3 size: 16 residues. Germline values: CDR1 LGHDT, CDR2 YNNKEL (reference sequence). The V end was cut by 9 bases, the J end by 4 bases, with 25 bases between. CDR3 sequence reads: CASTPLFPGQSYEQYF. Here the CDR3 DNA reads TGTGCCAGTACGCCCCTGTTCCCGGGACAAAGTTACGAGCAGTACTTC.

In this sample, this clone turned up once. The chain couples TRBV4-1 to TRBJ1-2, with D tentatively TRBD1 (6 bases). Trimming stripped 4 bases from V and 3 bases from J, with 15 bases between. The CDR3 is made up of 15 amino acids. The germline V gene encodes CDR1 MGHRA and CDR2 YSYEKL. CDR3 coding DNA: TGCGCCAGCAGCCTAAAGACGGACAGAGACTATGGCTACACCTTC. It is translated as CASSLKTDRDYGYTF.

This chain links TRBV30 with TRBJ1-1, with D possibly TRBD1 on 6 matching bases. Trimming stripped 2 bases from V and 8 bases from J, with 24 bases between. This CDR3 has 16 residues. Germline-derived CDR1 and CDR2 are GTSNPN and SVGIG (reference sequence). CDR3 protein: CAWSTGGFPGAAEAFF. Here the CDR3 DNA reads TGTGCCTGGAGTACGGGGGGTTTCCCAGGGGCGGCGGAAGCTTTCTTT.

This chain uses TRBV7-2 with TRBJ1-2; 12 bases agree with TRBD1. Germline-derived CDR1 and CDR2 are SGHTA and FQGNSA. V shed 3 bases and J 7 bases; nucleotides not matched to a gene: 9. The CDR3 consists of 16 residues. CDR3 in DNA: TGTGCCAGCAGCTTTAGACCGGGACAGGGGGCATCTGGCTACACCTTC. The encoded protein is CASSFRPGQGASGYTF.

CDR3: CASSIAGDYLYGYTF. CDR3 sequence (DNA): TGTGCCAGCAGCATCGCAGGGGATTATCTCTATGGCTACACCTTC. This chain uses TRBV5-8 with TRBJ1-2; tentatively, D is TRBD1 (6 bases). This CDR3 is built from 15 residues. Germline assignment: CDR1 SGHTS and CDR2 YDEGEE. V lost 4 bases to trimming and J lost 4 bases, with 17 bases between them.

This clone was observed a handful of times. In DNA, the CDR3 is TGTGCCAGCAGCCCGGACACCGGTACCTACAATGAGCAGTTCTTC. Translating gives CASSPDTGTYNEQFF. The chain uses TRBV6-4 and TRBJ2-1, with a tentative D call TRBD1 (5 bases). CDR3 length: 15 amino acids. Trimming stripped 6 bases from V and 2 bases from J, with 14 bases between. Germline loops: CDR1 MRHNA, CDR2 SNTAGT.

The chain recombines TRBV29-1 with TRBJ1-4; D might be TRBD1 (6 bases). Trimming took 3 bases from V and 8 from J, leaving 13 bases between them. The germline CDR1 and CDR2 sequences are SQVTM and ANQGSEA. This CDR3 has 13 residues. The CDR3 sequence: CSVDEGVGEKLFF. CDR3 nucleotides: TGCAGCGTTGATGAGGGGGTCGGCGAAAAACTGTTTTTT.

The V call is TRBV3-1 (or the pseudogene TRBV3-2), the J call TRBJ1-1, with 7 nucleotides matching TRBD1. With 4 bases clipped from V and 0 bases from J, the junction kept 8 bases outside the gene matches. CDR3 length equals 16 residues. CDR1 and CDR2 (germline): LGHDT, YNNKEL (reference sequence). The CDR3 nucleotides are TGTGCCAGCAGCCGGGAAGAAGGGACAGTGAACACTGAAGCTTTCTTT. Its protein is CASSREEGTVNTEAFF.

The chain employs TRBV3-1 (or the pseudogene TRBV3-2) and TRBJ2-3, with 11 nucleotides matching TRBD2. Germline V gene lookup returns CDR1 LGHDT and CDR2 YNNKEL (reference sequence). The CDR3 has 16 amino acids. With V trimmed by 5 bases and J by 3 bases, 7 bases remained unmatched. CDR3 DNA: TGTGCCAGCAGCGCCCGACTAGCGGGGACGACAGATACGCAGTATTTT. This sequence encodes CASSARLAGTTDTQYF.

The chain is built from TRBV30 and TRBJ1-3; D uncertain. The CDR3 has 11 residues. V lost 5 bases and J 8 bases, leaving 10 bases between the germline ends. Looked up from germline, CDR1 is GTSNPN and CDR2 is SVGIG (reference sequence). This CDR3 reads CAWGREYTIYF. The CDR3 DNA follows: TGTGCCTGGGGACGTGAGTACACCATATATTTT.

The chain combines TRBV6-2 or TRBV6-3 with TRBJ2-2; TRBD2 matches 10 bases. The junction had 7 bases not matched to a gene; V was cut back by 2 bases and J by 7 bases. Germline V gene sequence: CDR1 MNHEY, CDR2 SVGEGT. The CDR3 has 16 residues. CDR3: CASSYQRGGRGGELFF. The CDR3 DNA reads TGTGCCAGCAGTTACCAGCGGGGGGGCCGTGGCGGGGAGCTGTTTTTT.